The sequence of this T cell receptor (beta chain) was determined in a study of identical twins. In TCRdb, the 5' RACE reads were re-called with MiXCR into one record per CDR3 protein. This table holds roughly 720,000 distinct CDR3 sequences, roughly 20% found once. V lost 3 bases, J lost 4 bases, and 11 bases lay in between. This CDR3 is 13 amino acids long. Germline loops: CDR1 SQVTM, CDR2 ANQGSEA. Study-level points and caveats: Insertion counts were lower in abundant cord blood beta clonotypes, a trend that memory repertoires did not show.

Worth noting for this clonotype: The target antigen is unknown.

This sample also belongs to another study, concerning T cells expressing NK-cell markers. Turning to that study: In sorted CD3+CD56+NKG2C+, CD3+CD56+NKG2C- and CD3+CD56-NKG2C+ T cells, TCR beta repertoires were obtained. Among a few donors, these clonotypes also ranked first in the CD3+CD56-NKG2C+ fraction.

This clonotype originated in a woman under 30 in good health. The chain couples TRBV29-1 to TRBJ2-3; no clear D. The specimen was PBMCs. The CDR3 DNA sequence: TGCAGCGTTGACAAGGGCAACGCAGATACGCAGTATTTT. Amino acids: CSVDKGNADTQYF.